Many counts were recorded for the clone carrying this T cell receptor beta chain. What it binds is not known. The data derive from a study of early T cells in non-severe SARS-CoV-2 infection. At the level of the study: Chains were unpaired, as sequencing was done on bulk RNA from unsorted whole blood. Findings of the study overall: Database matching using VDJdb favored anti-spike CD8 responses, with private and CD4 specificities left missing.

Trimming pared 7 bases from V and 2 bases from J, leaving 18 bases between. Germline V CDR1 and CDR2: MDHEN, SYDVKM. CDR3 length equals 15 residues. In the library, individual cDNA molecules carried attached unique molecular identifiers. TCRdb analysed the 5' RACE reads with MiXCR anew, one entry per CDR3 protein. The sample holds under 65,000 distinct CDR3 sequences, roughly an eighth seen once. This receptor was identified in an adult who was a healthcare worker with PCR-confirmed SARS-CoV-2 infection or an uninfected control (not recorded which). The chain has TRBV28 and TRBJ2-7; D is tentatively TRBD1 or TRBD2 (5 bases each). Material for sequencing was whole blood. CDR3 nucleotides: TGTGCCAGCAACCCCCATGGGGGAACGGCCTACGAGCAGTACTTC. Translating it yields CASNPHGGTAYEQYF.